The 19 T cell receptor beta chains below all came from one sample that was sequenced in a study of blood T cells in healthy people across ages. Primed by a sample-barcoded 5' primer and a J-beta primer mix, a second PCR proceeded for 7 to 11 cycles. TCRdb reprocessed the 5' RACE reads with MiXCR, giving one entry per CDR3 protein. The sample yields 700,000 to 800,000 distinct CDR3 sequences, about 40% seen once. Sequenced: blood. The origin of the receptors is a woman aged 55-70 years in good health.

The rearrangement joins TRBV4-2 to TRBJ2-5; 9 nucleotides align to TRBD2. The J segment lost 2 bases and the V segment lost 0 bases, leaving 4 bases of the junction unmatched. In germline, CDR1 is LGHNA, CDR2 YNFKEQ. This CDR3 is built from 16 residues. The CDR3 coding sequence is TGTGCCAGCAGCCAAGAACGAGCGGGGGGTCAAGAGACCCAGTACTTC. It encodes CASSQERAGGQETQYF.

Only a few counts were recorded for this clonotype. The gene calls are TRBV7-2 and TRBJ1-1; TRBD1 matches at 7 bases. V gave up 5 bases and J gave up 5 bases; unmatched junction bases: 5. Germline V gene lookup returns CDR1 SGHTA and CDR2 FQGNSA. There are 13 residues in the CDR3. CDR3 coding DNA: TGTGCCAGCAGCCCCTTGACAGGGACTGAAGCTTTCTTT. Translation gives CASSPLTGTEAFF.

This clonotype was seen repeatedly, ten times or more. The chain is built from TRBV7-9 and TRBJ2-1; TRBD2 matches at 15 bases. This CDR3 has 17 amino acids. The V gene's germline CDR1 is SEHNR and CDR2 FQNEAQ (reference sequence). V lost 5 bases to trimming and J lost 7 bases; unmatched junction nucleotides: 9. CDR3 DNA sequence: TGTGCCAGCAGCACGCTAACCGGGACTAGCGGGAGGAATGAGCAGTTCTTC. Protein product: CASSTLTGTSGRNEQFF.

The chain links TRBV4-2 to TRBJ2-1, with D tentatively TRBD2 (6 bases). The J call is uncertain, as TRBJ2-7 better fits the DNA end. The CDR3 covers 16 residues. CDR1 is LGHNA, CDR2 YNFKEQ, per germline. The CDR3 sequence: CASSRTGTPIDNEQYF. The DNA for the CDR3 is TGTGCCAGCAGCCGTACCGGGACTCCCATAGACAATGAGCAGTACTTC.

The chain is built from TRBV6-5 and TRBJ1-1; TRBD1 agrees at 8 bases. This CDR3 is 15 amino acids long. Germline CDR1 and CDR2: MNHEY and SVGAGI. The trim removed 7 bases at V and 7 bases at J, leaving 14 bases unmatched. The CDR3 protein is CASMTLLTGALEAFF. The CDR3 DNA is TGTGCCAGCATGACTCTTCTGACAGGGGCCCTTGAAGCTTTCTTT.

There are many counts of this clonotype. This chain uses TRBV7-9 with TRBJ2-5; 10 bases line up with TRBD1. The CDR3 extends over 14 amino acids. V shed 5 bases, J shed 6 bases, and the junction held 6 bases outside the gene matches. Per germline, CDR1 SEHNR and CDR2 FQNEAQ (reference sequence). CDR3 in amino acids: CASSPGTGVQTQYF. As DNA, the CDR3 is TGTGCCAGCAGCCCCGGGACAGGGGTACAGACCCAGTACTTC. The full variable domain, with the rest looked up from reference TRBV7-9 and TRBJ2-5, is DTGVSQNPRHKITKRGQNVTFRCDPISEHNRLYWYRQTLGQGPEFLTYFQNEAQLEKSRLLSDRFSAERPKGSFSTLEIQRTEQGDSAMYLCASSPGTGVQTQYFGPGTRLLVL.

The genes are TRBV10-3 and TRBJ2-7; 9 nucleotides align to TRBD2. The J segment lost 7 bases and the V segment lost 4 bases, leaving 11 bases of the junction unmatched. CDR1 ENHRY and CDR2 SYGVKD come from the germline V gene. The CDR3 totals 15 residues. DNA of the CDR3: TGTGCCATCAGTGTAGCGGGGGAGAACTACAATGAGCAGTACTTC. Amino acid sequence: CAISVAGENYNEQYF.

The DNA for the CDR3 is TGTGCCAGCAGCGTTACGGACAGGATCTCCTACGAGCAGTTCTTC. It translates to CASSVTDRISYEQFF. V gene TRBV9 combines with J gene TRBJ2-1; the match to TRBD1 covers 7 bases. The V and J ends lost 2 bases and 10 bases, in that order; junction bases with no gene match: 12. CDR1 is SGDLS and CDR2 is YYNGEE in the germline V gene. The length of the CDR3 is 15 residues.

CDR3 sequence (DNA): TGTGCCAGCAGCTTAGGGGCAGGGGGGTCTCAGCCCCAGCATTTT. Protein product: CASSLGAGGSQPQHF. The chain uses TRBV7-2 and TRBJ1-5; 7 bases match TRBD1. The ends lost 1 base at V and 6 bases at J; junction bases unmatched: 6. The CDR3 sequence is 15 residues long. Looked up from germline, CDR1 is SGHTA and CDR2 is FQGNSA.

This chain uses TRBV6-1 with TRBJ2-7; 8 bases line up with TRBD1. Losses at the gene ends were 3 bases for V and 0 bases for J; bases not matched to a gene: 1. This CDR3 has 14 amino acids. Germline-derived CDR1 and CDR2 are MNHNS and SASEGT. The CDR3 region is CASSEDRVSYEQYF. Here the CDR3 DNA reads TGTGCCAGCAGTGAGGACAGGGTCTCCTACGAGCAGTACTTC.

This clonotype was detected a few times. This sequence joins TRBV12-3 or TRBV12-4 and TRBJ1-2; a possible D gene is TRBD1 (5 bases). V shed 2 bases and J shed 5 bases, with 18 bases lying between them. The CDR3 contains 16 residues. In DNA form, the CDR3 reads TGTGCCAGCAGTTTAAACCGGGACCGAGGCCTGTATGGCTACACCTTC. It translates to CASSLNRDRGLYGYTF.

This clonotype has more than one count but fewer than ten. The chain has TRBV10-3 and TRBJ2-5; 7 bases align to TRBD2. This CDR3 is 14 amino acids long. The junction had 3 bases not matched to a gene; V was cut back by 0 bases and J by 5 bases. Per the germline V gene, CDR1 is ENHRY and CDR2 is SYGVKD. CDR3 nucleotides: TGTGCCATCAGTGAGTCGACTAGCTCGGAGACCCAGTACTTC. Translation gives CAISESTSSETQYF.

In nucleotides, the CDR3 is TGTGCCAGCAGTTTAACTAGCGGGACCCCACCTAGCACAGATACGCAGTATTTT. It is translated as CASSLTSGTPPSTDTQYF. The rearrangement links TRBV28 to TRBJ2-3, with TRBD2 matching 10 bases. V was pared by 2 bases and J by 0 bases, with 8 bases of the junction left unmatched. Germline V CDR1 and CDR2: MDHEN, SYDVKM. There are 18 residues in the CDR3.

The V call is TRBV10-3, the J call TRBJ2-7; no clear D gene. CDR3 length: 14 residues. Trimming left V 2 bases short and J 0 bases short, with 8 bases between. The V gene's germline CDR1 is ENHRY and CDR2 SYGVKD. CDR3 DNA sequence: TGTGCCATCAGTGAGCGGGCAGACTCCTACGAGCAGTACTTC. Its protein product is CAISERADSYEQYF.

A remark on this clonotype: The junction departs from the called germline gene at one end, perhaps through a read error. V is TRBV5-1 and J is TRBJ2-5; a weak D match, TRBD1 (5 bases). The last part of the DNA fits TRBJ2-1 better; the J call may be wrong. Germline CDR1 SGHRS, CDR2 YFSETQ. This CDR3 has 16 amino acids. The CDR3 sequence: CASSRPDGHFQETQFF. CDR3 DNA sequence: TGCGCTAGCAGCAGACCGGACGGACACTTCCAAGAGACCCAGTTCTTC.

This clonotype was recorded a few times. The rearrangement links TRBV3-1 to TRBJ2-7; maybe TRBD1 (6 bases). The V and J ends lost 4 bases and 7 bases respectively, with 11 bases between them. Looked up from germline, CDR1 is LGHDT and CDR2 is YNNKEL (reference sequence). CDR3 length: 12 residues. The CDR3 DNA is TGTGCCAGCAGCCGCACAGGGCGGGAGCAGTACTTC. Its translation is CASSRTGREQYF.

The chain is built from TRBV14 and TRBJ2-7; 7 nucleotides agree with TRBD2. The CDR3 is made up of 15 amino acids. Germline CDR1 SGHDN, CDR2 FVKESK. With V trimmed by 1 base and J by 0 bases, 3 bases remained unmatched. DNA for the CDR3: TGTGCCAGCAGCCAAGCCCTAGCGGTCTCCTACGAGCAGTACTTC. The encoded protein is CASSQALAVSYEQYF.

A few counts support this clonotype. The chain combines TRBV5-5 with TRBJ1-1, with 7 positions matching TRBD1. This CDR3 comprises 14 residues. The trim removed 2 bases at V and 5 bases at J, leaving 6 bases unmatched. Germline V gives CDR1 SGHKS, CDR2 YYEKEE (reference sequence). The CDR3 reads CASSFQGGGTEAFF. The CDR3 nucleotides are TGTGCCAGCAGCTTCCAGGGGGGGGGGACTGAAGCTTTCTTT. Looking up the rest from reference TRBV5-5 and TRBJ1-1 gives the full variable domain: DAGVTQSPTHLIKTRGQQVTLRCSPISGHKSVSWYQQVLGQGPQFIFQYYEKEERGRGNFPDRFSARQFPNYSSELNVNALLLGDSALYLCASSFQGGGTEAFFGQGTRLTVV.

This clonotype was observed many times. The V call is TRBV20-1, the J call TRBJ2-1; 10 bases are a match to TRBD1. The CDR3 is made up of 16 amino acids. CDR1 is DFQATT, CDR2 SNEGSKA, per germline (reference sequence). V trimming: 5 bases; J trimming: 8 bases; junction bases outside the gene matches: 15. CDR3 protein: CSAGGWGTGERDEQFF. DNA of the CDR3: TGCAGTGCTGGCGGGTGGGGGACAGGGGAACGGGATGAGCAGTTCTTC.